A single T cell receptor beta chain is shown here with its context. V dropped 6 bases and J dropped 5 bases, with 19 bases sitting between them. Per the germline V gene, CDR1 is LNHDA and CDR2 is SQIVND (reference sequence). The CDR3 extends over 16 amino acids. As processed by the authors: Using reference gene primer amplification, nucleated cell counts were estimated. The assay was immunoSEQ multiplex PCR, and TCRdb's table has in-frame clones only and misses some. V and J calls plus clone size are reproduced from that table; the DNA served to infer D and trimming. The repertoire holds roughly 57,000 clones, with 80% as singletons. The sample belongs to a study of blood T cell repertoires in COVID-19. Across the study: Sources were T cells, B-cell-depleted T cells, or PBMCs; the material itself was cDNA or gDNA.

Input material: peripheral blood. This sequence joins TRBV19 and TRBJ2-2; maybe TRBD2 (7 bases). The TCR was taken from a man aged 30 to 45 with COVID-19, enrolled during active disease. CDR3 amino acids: CASRDNGGLGTGELFF. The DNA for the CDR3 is TGTGCCAGTAGAGACAACGGGGGGCTTGGGACCGGGGAGCTGTTTTTT.